The 32 T cell receptor beta chains in this list originate from one sample, sequenced in a study of blood T cell repertoires in COVID-19. Only in-frame clones appear in the TCRdb table, and some are missing; sequencing was by immunoSEQ multiplex PCR. The sample gives fewer than 250,000 clones, approximately 85% of which show up once; approximately 8% is in the top ten. Sequencing was carried out using peripheral blood. The receptors come from a woman in her forties or fifties with active or convalescent COVID-19.

The rearrangement joins TRBV27 to TRBJ2-1; 9 bases agree with TRBD2. The ends lost 1 base at V and 7 bases at J; junction bases unmatched: 8. The CDR3 runs 16 residues. Per the germline V gene, CDR1 is MNHEY and CDR2 is SMNVEV (reference sequence). CDR3 sequence: CASSLLLRLAENEQFF. The CDR3 nucleotides read TGTGCCAGCAGTTTATTACTCCGACTAGCGGAAAATGAGCAGTTCTTC.

On this clone itself: One junction end does not reproduce the germline sequence, and a read error may be involved. The J gene is TRBJ2-5, the V gene TRBV3-1 (or the pseudogene TRBV3-2), with 7 bases matching TRBD1. This CDR3 is 12 amino acids long. Germline CDR1 reads LGHDT; CDR2 reads YNNKEL (reference sequence). CDR3 sequence reads: CASSTGVRARDF. In nucleotides, the CDR3 is TGTGCCAGCAGCACAGGGGTTCGGGCCCGTGACTTC.

This clone was recorded a few times. V gene TRBV19 combines with J gene TRBJ1-2; TRBD1 aligns across 9 bases. Trimming removed 4 bases from V and 1 base from J; junction bases left unmatched: 4. Per germline, CDR1 LNHDA and CDR2 SQIVND (reference sequence). The CDR3 is 15 amino acids. CDR3: CASSTLGQGNYGYTF. DNA for the CDR3: TGTGCCAGTAGTACCCTGGGACAGGGTAACTATGGCTACACCTTC.

This clone was seen a single time. This chain connects TRBV18 to TRBJ2-4; a weak D match, TRBD1 (6 bases). V dropped 4 bases and J dropped 8 bases, with 21 bases sitting between them. The CDR3 sequence is 16 residues long. Germline V CDR1 and CDR2: KGHSH, LQKENI. CDR3 sequence (DNA): TGTGCCAGCTCACGGAACCGGGACAAGCCTTTATACATTCAGTACTTC. This encodes CASSRNRDKPLYIQYF.

The V gene is TRBV2, the J gene TRBJ2-3; weak D call: TRBD2 (5 bases). This CDR3 contains 15 residues. The ends were cut back, 6 bases at V and 3 bases at J, with 16 bases in the middle. CDR1 is SNHLY, CDR2 FYNNEI, per germline. The CDR3 DNA follows: TGTGCCAGCAGCCAAGGACTGGCGGAGACAGATACGCAGTATTTT. It yields the protein CASSQGLAETDTQYF. The full variable domain, in which reference TRBV2 and TRBJ2-3 provide the parts outside the CDR3, is EPEVTQTPSHQVTQMGQEVILRCVPISNHLYFYWYRQILGQKVEFLVSFYNNEISEKSEIFDDQFSVERPDGSNFTLKIRSTKLEDSAMYFCASSQGLAETDTQYFGPGTRLTVL.

V usage is TRBV28 and J usage is TRBJ1-1, with 8 nucleotides matching TRBD1. Trimming at V came to 5 bases and at J to 9 bases, leaving 11 bases not matched to a gene. The CDR3 is made up of 14 amino acids. Looked up from germline, CDR1 is MDHEN and CDR2 is SYDVKM. This CDR3 is CASSVPGQVQQAFF. The CDR3 DNA is TGTGCCAGCAGTGTCCCGGGACAGGTCCAGCAAGCTTTCTTT.

This clone showed up just a few times. The chain has TRBV6-5 and TRBJ2-7; 7 bases are a match to TRBD2. J gave up 3 bases and V 0 bases, and 2 bases lay outside the gene matches. CDR1 is MNHEY, CDR2 SVGAGI, per germline. The CDR3 is 14 residues long. CDR3 residues: CASSYSPSGYEQYF. In nucleotides, the CDR3 is TGTGCCAGCAGTTACTCGCCTAGCGGCTACGAGCAGTACTTC.

With regard to this clone: Other DNA variants within this sample encode the same CDR3. The chain links TRBV11-2 to TRBJ2-3; 8 bases agree with TRBD1. Germline values: CDR1 SGHAT, CDR2 FQNNGV. V shed 5 bases and J 2 bases; nucleotides not matched to a gene: 6. This CDR3 has 15 amino acids. CDR3 amino acids: CASSAGQGSTDTQYF. The CDR3 nucleotides read TGTGCCAGCAGCGCCGGACAGGGCTCCACAGATACGCAGTATTTT. Full variable domain (outside the CDR3, taken from reference TRBV11-2 and TRBJ2-3): EAGVAQSPRYKIIEKRQSVAFWCNPISGHATLYWYQQILGQGPKLLIQFQNNGVVDDSQLPKDRFSAERLKGVDSTLKIQPAKLEDSAVYLCASSAGQGSTDTQYFGPGTRLTVL.

This clone has ten or more counts. The rearrangement uses TRBV10-1 and TRBJ2-3; a possible D gene is TRBD1 (5 bases). From germline, CDR1 is WNHNN and CDR2 SYGVQD (reference sequence). CDR3 length equals 12 residues. V was trimmed by 6 bases and J by 10 bases, leaving 14 bases between them. In DNA form, the CDR3 reads TGCGCCAGCAGCTGGGGCCTAGGATCGCAGTATTTT. This encodes CASSWGLGSQYF.

The J gene is TRBJ1-5, the V gene TRBV2, with D tentatively TRBD1 (6 bases). From germline, CDR1 is SNHLY and CDR2 FYNNEI. The CDR3 runs to 13 residues. V was pared by 8 bases and J by 3 bases, with 11 bases between. This chain's CDR3 is CASGGQNNQPQHF. The CDR3 DNA reads as TGTGCCAGCGGTGGACAGAACAATCAGCCCCAGCATTTT.

The genes are TRBV5-1 and TRBJ2-3; 7 bases are a match to TRBD2. V lost 2 bases to trimming and J lost 4 bases; unmatched junction nucleotides: 10. CDR3 length: 16 residues. CDR1 is SGHRS, CDR2 YFSETQ, per germline. The CDR3 DNA follows: TGCGCCAGCAGCTTCCTAACGGGAGGTGGCGCAGATACGCAGTATTTT. This codes for CASSFLTGGGADTQYF. Full variable domain (remainder filled in from reference TRBV5-1 and TRBJ2-3): KAGVTQTPRYLIKTRGQQVTLSCSPISGHRSVSWYQQTPGQGLQFLFEYFSETQRNKGNFPGRFSGRQFSNSRSEMNVSTLELGDSALYLCASSFLTGGGADTQYFGPGTRLTVL.

This clone was recorded only once. The V and J genes are TRBV5-1 and TRBJ1-1; D ambiguous. CDR1 SGHRS and CDR2 YFSETQ come from the germline V gene. V was clipped by 2 bases and J by 1 base, with 9 bases between them. The CDR3 extends over 14 amino acids. DNA of the CDR3: TGCGCCAGCAGCTTCCAGGCTACGAACACTGAAGCTTTCTTT. Residues: CASSFQATNTEAFF.

The chain couples TRBV6-1 to TRBJ2-3; D uncertain. This CDR3 comprises 12 residues. CDR1 and CDR2 from the germline V gene are MNHNS and SASEGT. The V and J ends lost 0 bases and 5 bases respectively, with 3 bases between them. CDR3 DNA: TGTGCCAGCAGTGAAGCCATAGATACGCAGTATTTT. Translated: CASSEAIDTQYF.

This clone occurred once. This sequence joins TRBV7-3 and TRBJ2-1; 14 nucleotides match TRBD2. This CDR3 is 15 amino acids long. Germline CDR1 and CDR2: SGHTA and FQGTGA. V lost 5 bases to trimming and J lost 4 bases; unmatched junction nucleotides: 1. The CDR3 nucleotides read TGTGCCAGCAGCCGGACTAGCGGGGGGTACAATGAGCAGTTCTTC. It translates to CASSRTSGGYNEQFF.

This clone was recorded only once. The V gene is TRBV5-1, the J gene TRBJ2-1, with 9 nucleotides matching TRBD2. Germline V gene lookup returns CDR1 SGHRS and CDR2 YFSETQ. The CDR3 is made up of 15 amino acids. V shed 4 bases, J shed 9 bases, and the junction held 11 bases outside the gene matches. The CDR3 here is CASSDQAGGRGEQFF. The DNA of the CDR3 is TGCGCCAGCAGCGATCAAGCGGGGGGTCGAGGTGAGCAGTTCTTC.

The chain combines TRBV28 with TRBJ2-1, with D possibly TRBD1 on 6 matching bases. From germline, CDR1 is MDHEN and CDR2 SYDVKM. The germline V and J ends were trimmed by 6 bases and 4 bases, with 10 bases remaining between them. The CDR3 covers 13 residues. CDR3 in DNA: TGTGCCAGCAGCCTTGGACAGTACAATGAGCAGTTCTTC. Protein: CASSLGQYNEQFF.

V and J are TRBV5-1 and TRBJ1-6, with unresolved D. The CDR3 contains 15 residues. The V end was cut by 4 bases, the J end by 0 bases, with 8 bases between. CDR1 is SGHRS, CDR2 YFSETQ, per germline. For the CDR3, the DNA is TGCGCCAGCAGCACAGAGGGCTCCTATAATTCACCCCTCCACTTT. It translates to CASSTEGSYNSPLHF.

The chain recombines TRBV5-1 with TRBJ1-1, with 8 bases that match TRBD1. The CDR3 runs 14 residues. V lost 4 bases and J lost 4; bases outside the gene matches: 6. Germline assignment: CDR1 SGHRS and CDR2 YFSETQ. CDR3 bases: TGCGCCAGCAGCGGAAGGGACAGGTCCACTGAAGCTTTCTTT. As protein: CASSGRDRSTEAFF.

The chain combines TRBV12-5 with TRBJ2-5, with 9 bases identical to TRBD1. This CDR3 contains 13 residues. CDR1 and CDR2 (germline): LGHNT, FRNRAP. After removal of 7 bases from V and 7 bases from J, the junction contained 7 bases not matched to a gene. The CDR3 region is CASADRGFGTQYF. DNA of the CDR3: TGTGCTAGTGCCGACAGGGGGTTTGGGACCCAGTACTTC.

The chain uses TRBV5-1 and TRBJ2-1; D may be TRBD1 (7 bases). Trimming removed 0 bases at V and 9 bases at J, with 13 bases between. The germline CDR1 and CDR2 sequences are SGHRS and YFSETQ. The CDR3 spans 14 residues. The CDR3 here is CASSLEEGAIEQFF. The CDR3 DNA is TGCGCCAGCAGCTTGGAGGAGGGGGCTATTGAGCAGTTCTTC.

The chain links TRBV28 to TRBJ2-4, with D possibly being TRBD1 (5 bases). Germline V gene data show CDR1 as MDHEN and CDR2 as SYDVKM. Trimming took 6 bases from V and 0 from J, leaving 9 bases between them. The CDR3 loop spans 14 amino acids. CDR3 region: CASSRQSAKNIQYF. CDR3 coding DNA: TGTGCCAGCAGCCGACAGTCAGCCAAAAACATTCAGTACTTC.

This clone occurred once. J is TRBJ2-2 and V is TRBV7-2, with 7 bases aligning to TRBD1. This CDR3 is 16 amino acids long. V lost 1 base, J lost 7 bases, and 9 bases stayed unmatched. Germline loops: CDR1 SGHTA, CDR2 FQGNSA. The CDR3 DNA sequence: TGTGCCAGCAGCTTAGGGTTGAGGGGGCGGATCGGGGAGCTGTTTTTT. This translates into CASSLGLRGRIGELFF.

The chain combines TRBV5-4 with TRBJ1-1; 8 bases are shared with TRBD1. V lost 4 bases, J lost 4 bases, and 3 bases stayed unmatched. Germline V gene sequence: CDR1 SGHNT, CDR2 YYREEE (reference sequence). This CDR3 is built from 13 residues. This CDR3 reads CASSIDRGTEAFF. CDR3 in DNA: TGTGCCAGCAGCATAGACAGGGGCACTGAAGCTTTCTTT.

The chain joins TRBV28 to TRBJ1-2; D is possibly TRBD1 (6 bases). The length of the CDR3 is 13 residues. The V gene lost 3 bases and the J gene lost 4 bases, with 9 bases spanning the gap. Germline-derived CDR1 and CDR2 are MDHEN and SYDVKM. The CDR3 bases are TGTGCCAGCAGTTTGAGGACAGTCTATGGCTACACCTTC. Encoded protein: CASSLRTVYGYTF.

V and J are TRBV6-2 or TRBV6-3 and TRBJ2-3; D is uncertain. The V end was cut by 4 bases, the J end by 4 bases, with 9 bases between. The CDR3 is made up of 13 amino acids. The germline V gene has CDR1 MNHEY and CDR2 SVGEGT. The CDR3 nucleotides are TGTGCCAGCAGTTCTTTGTCGGCAGATACGCAGTATTTT. Protein: CASSSLSADTQYF.

The rearrangement links TRBV11-2 to TRBJ1-4; maybe TRBD1 (5 bases). Germline V gene sequence: CDR1 SGHAT, CDR2 FQNNGV. V was trimmed by 5 bases and J by 4 bases, leaving 17 bases between them. This CDR3 contains 16 residues. Here the CDR3 reads CASSRAGRTLNEKLFF. The CDR3 nucleotides read TGTGCCAGCAGCAGGGCAGGGCGGACCCTTAATGAAAAACTGTTTTTT. Variable domain in full (rest from reference TRBV11-2 and TRBJ1-4): EAGVAQSPRYKIIEKRQSVAFWCNPISGHATLYWYQQILGQGPKLLIQFQNNGVVDDSQLPKDRFSAERLKGVDSTLKIQPAKLEDSAVYLCASSRAGRTLNEKLFFGSGTQLSVL.

The chain couples TRBV5-1 to TRBJ2-5; 9 bases are shared with TRBD1. J was trimmed by 5 bases and V by 4 bases; bases with no gene match: 3. From germline, CDR1 is SGHRS and CDR2 YFSETQ. The CDR3 covers 13 residues. CDR3 protein: CASSPGTGETQYF. The CDR3 DNA sequence: TGCGCCAGCAGCCCCGGGACAGGGGAGACCCAGTACTTC. The full variable domain, completed using reference TRBV5-1 and TRBJ2-5, is KAGVTQTPRYLIKTRGQQVTLSCSPISGHRSVSWYQQTPGQGLQFLFEYFSETQRNKGNFPGRFSGRQFSNSRSEMNVSTLELGDSALYLCASSPGTGETQYFGPGTRLLVL.

The V and J genes are TRBV28 and TRBJ1-5; 8 nucleotides align to TRBD1. Germline CDR1 and CDR2: MDHEN and SYDVKM. The CDR3 extends over 13 amino acids. J lost 5 bases, V lost 8 bases, and 5 bases had no gene match. The CDR3 protein is CASLDRDYQPQHF. The DNA for the CDR3 is TGTGCCAGCTTGGACAGGGACTATCAGCCCCAGCATTTT.

The CDR3 region is CASSLGSANYGYTF. Written as DNA, the CDR3 is TGTGCCAGCAGCTTAGGTTCGGCTAACTATGGCTACACCTTC. The chain has TRBV7-9 and TRBJ1-2; D is unclear. Trimming pared 1 base from V and 0 bases from J, leaving 6 bases between. The CDR3 length is 14 residues. Germline CDR1 is SEHNR and CDR2 is FQNEAQ (reference sequence).

The CDR3 DNA follows: TGTGCCAGTAGCCCGGGACAGGGGAGATACGAGCAGTACTTC. Translated: CASSPGQGRYEQYF. The chain uses TRBV19 and TRBJ2-7; TRBD1 matches at 10 bases. The CDR3 has 14 amino acids. The J segment lost 4 bases and the V segment lost 6 bases, leaving 6 bases of the junction unmatched. Germline CDR1 reads LNHDA; CDR2 reads SQIVND (reference sequence).

This rearrangement joins TRBV28 to TRBJ2-1; 9 bases align to TRBD2. The CDR3 length is 14 residues. V gave up 7 bases and J gave up 4 bases; unmatched junction bases: 5. The germline CDR1 and CDR2 sequences are MDHEN and SYDVKM. CDR3 coding DNA: TGTGCCAGCATTGCGGGGGGGATATACAATGAGCAGTTCTTC. Translation gives CASIAGGIYNEQFF.

This chain uses TRBV15 with TRBJ2-6; no clear D gene. The V and J ends lost 0 bases and 6 bases respectively, with 9 bases between them. Germline CDR1 and CDR2: LNHNV and YYDKDF (reference sequence). The CDR3 extends over 15 amino acids. The CDR3, as DNA: TGTGCCACCAGCAGAGACCAACTCCAGGCCAACGTCCTGACTTTC. Protein: CATSRDQLQANVLTF.